Presented here are 10 T cell receptor beta chains from one specimen sequenced in a study of regulatory T cells in long-lasting Graves disease. Through Arm-PCR of CDR3 regions and iRepertoire HTBI primers, TCR beta libraries were built. Each CDR3 protein gets one entry after TCRdb re-called the multiplex PCR reads with MiXCR. This sample has 240,000 or so distinct CDR3 sequences, with 20% to 25% found just once. Described time point: newly diagnosed GD, antithyroid drugs for less than 3 months. The TCR library was made from RNA extracted from PBMCs. The specimen was peripheral blood mononuclear cells (PBMCs), collected at new diagnosis, from a patient treated with antithyroid drugs. These receptors all stem from a female donor with Graves disease.

This chain joins TRBV5-4 and TRBJ2-5; 9 bases agree with TRBD1. The CDR3 has 15 residues. Germline loops: CDR1 SGHNT, CDR2 YYREEE (reference sequence). Trimming took 4 bases from V and 4 from J; bases not matched to a gene: 8. CDR3 in DNA: TGTGCCAGCAGCATACAGTACAGGGGGCCAGAGACCCAGTACTTC. Protein sequence: CASSIQYRGPETQYF. The full variable domain, rest sourced from reference TRBV5-4 and TRBJ2-5, is ETGVTQSPTHLIKTRGQQVTLRCSSQSGHNTVSWYQQALGQGPQFIFQYYREEENGRGNFPPRFSGLQFPNYSSELNVNALELDDSALYLCASSIQYRGPETQYFGPGTRLLVL.

The chain carries TRBV20-1 and TRBJ2-1; 9 positions agree with TRBD2. Unmatched junction bases numbered 9, after V lost 0 bases and J lost 0 bases. This CDR3 comprises 18 residues. CDR1 is DFQATT, CDR2 SNEGSKA, per germline (reference sequence). The CDR3 DNA sequence: TGCAGTGCTAGAGATCGTCTAGCGGGACAGAGCTCCTACAATGAGCAGTTCTTC. It specifies CSARDRLAGQSSYNEQFF.

A few counts support this clonotype. The V call is TRBV3-1, the J call TRBJ1-2; D uncertain. Trimming took off 4 bases at V and 6 bases at J, with 15 bases between the two ends. The CDR3 is 14 amino acids. The germline gives CDR1 LGHDT, CDR2 YNNKEL (reference sequence). DNA for the CDR3: TGTGCCAGCAGCCGAAGTAAGGCCCCTGATGGCTACACCTTC. It specifies CASSRSKAPDGYTF.

The chain is built from TRBV14 and TRBJ1-5; D call uncertain. Germline assignment: CDR1 SGHDN and CDR2 FVKESK. The CDR3 length is 12 residues. Trimming removed 0 bases at V and 7 bases at J, with 4 bases between. The CDR3 DNA sequence: TGTGCCAGCAGCCAAGAAGGACAGCCCCAGCATTTT. Encoded protein: CASSQEGQPQHF.

In its sample, this clonotype was seen many times. The rearrangement uses TRBV18 and TRBJ2-7; 8 nucleotides align to TRBD1. Germline CDR1 reads KGHSH; CDR2 reads LQKENI. V was pared by 0 bases and J by 4 bases, with 8 bases of the junction left unmatched. The CDR3 spans 16 residues. The CDR3 DNA is TGTGCCAGCTCACCACCCGGAGACAGGGGTAGTTACGAGCAGTACTTC. Translating it yields CASSPPGDRGSYEQYF.

This clonotype was seen more than once but under ten times. The chain links TRBV20-1 to TRBJ2-1, with TRBD2 matching over 8 bases. The CDR3 consists of 15 residues. CDR1 is DFQATT and CDR2 is SNEGSKA in the germline V gene (reference sequence). CDR3 coding DNA: TGCAATGCACAGACTAGCGCTTTCTCCTACAATGAGCAGTTCTTC. It is translated as CNAQTSAFSYNEQFF.

This clonotype was recorded many times. The chain uses TRBV10-3 and TRBJ2-7, with TRBD1 matching over 8 bases. V lost 4 bases to trimming and J lost 2 bases; unmatched junction nucleotides: 4. The CDR3 loop spans 14 amino acids. Germline-derived CDR1 and CDR2 are ENHRY and SYGVKD. The CDR3 DNA sequence: TGTGCCATCAGTGGGAGGACAGGGCCCTACGAGCAGTACTTC. This codes for CAISGRTGPYEQYF.

CDR3 nucleotides: TGTGCCAGCAGCTTAGGGTCCAGGGTGTCTGCCGGGGAGCTGTTTTTT. It is translated as CASSLGSRVSAGELFF. J is TRBJ2-2 and V is TRBV7-3; TRBD1 is a possible D gene (5 bases). From germline, CDR1 is SGHTA and CDR2 FQGTGA. The CDR3 has 16 amino acids. V lost 2 bases to trimming and J lost 6 bases, with 16 bases between them.

The sample holds one count of this clonotype. This sequence joins TRBV20-1 and TRBJ1-4; TRBD1 is a possible D gene (5 bases). Per germline, CDR1 DFQATT and CDR2 SNEGSKA (reference sequence). This CDR3 comprises 16 residues. V was cut by 0 bases and J by 4 bases, with 15 bases left in between. CDR3 loop: CSARDGKAGGNEKLFF. The CDR3 region has the DNA TGCAGTGCTAGAGATGGGAAGGCCGGGGGTAATGAAAAACTGTTTTTT.

The chain links TRBV6-2 or TRBV6-3 to TRBJ1-5; weak D call: TRBD1 (5 bases). V lost 8 bases to trimming and J lost 1 base, with 9 bases between them. CDR3 length equals 13 residues. Germline V gives CDR1 MNHEY, CDR2 SVGEGT. The CDR3 region is CASRRVSNQPQHF. The DNA for the CDR3 is TGTGCCAGCCGCAGGGTCAGCAATCAGCCCCAGCATTTT.